A single sample is the source of the 29 T cell receptor beta chains below, sequenced in a study of response to subunit inactivated influenza vaccine. TCRdb re-derived calls from the RT-PCR reads in MiXCR, one entry per CDR3 protein. The repertoire includes roughly 700,000 distinct CDR3 sequences, more than 11% of them detected once, and around 7% sits in the top ten. The sequences come from PBMCs from blood, collected 14 to 15 days before vaccination. Receptor source: a man in his forties or fifties who received an inactivated influenza vaccine.

The gene calls are TRBV20-1 and TRBJ2-2, with a tentative D call TRBD1 (5 bases). Trimming took off 0 bases at V and 5 bases at J, with 13 bases between the two ends. This CDR3 is built from 15 residues. Germline-derived CDR1 and CDR2 are DFQATT and SNEGSKA (reference sequence). The CDR3 protein is CSARDSGLGTGELFF. CDR3 sequence (DNA): TGCAGTGCTAGAGATTCAGGGCTTGGTACCGGGGAGCTGTTTTTT.

The chain carries TRBV6-1 and TRBJ2-2, with D tentatively TRBD1 or TRBD2 (5 bases each). Germline V gene sequence: CDR1 MNHNS, CDR2 SASEGT. V was clipped by 6 bases and J by 3 bases, with 11 bases between them. CDR3 length: 14 amino acids. The CDR3 loop is CASRRGRDTGELFF. The CDR3, as DNA: TGTGCCAGCAGGAGGGGAAGGGACACCGGGGAGCTGTTTTTT.

This clonotype was recorded many times. The chain links TRBV7-8 to TRBJ2-5, with D tentatively TRBD1 (5 bases). The germline CDR1 and CDR2 sequences are SGHVS and FQNEAQ. The CDR3 spans 15 residues. V was pared by 8 bases and J by 0 bases, with 16 bases between. The CDR3 sequence is CASGQDRQNQETQYF. Here the CDR3 DNA reads TGTGCCAGCGGCCAGGACCGACAGAACCAAGAGACCCAGTACTTC.

V usage is TRBV4-3 and J usage is TRBJ2-2, with TRBD1 as a possible D gene (5 bases). Germline loops: CDR1 LGHNA, CDR2 YSLEER. Trimming cost V 4 bases and J 0 bases, with 15 bases left between them. The CDR3 consists of 17 residues. The CDR3 coding sequence is TGCGCCAGCAGCCGAGGACACCGGAAAACGAACACCGGGGAGCTGTTTTTT. It translates to CASSRGHRKTNTGELFF.

The rearrangement links TRBV5-1 to TRBJ2-7; a weak D match, TRBD1 (7 bases). The germline CDR1 and CDR2 sequences are SGHRS and YFSETQ. V was clipped by 3 bases and J by 4 bases, with 14 bases between them. The CDR3 is 14 amino acids. This CDR3 reads CASSWRDSMYEQYF. CDR3 nucleotide sequence: TGCGCCAGCAGCTGGAGGGACAGTATGTACGAGCAGTACTTC.

This clonotype appeared a few times. This chain links TRBV19 with TRBJ2-4; 8 bases match TRBD1. With V trimmed by 3 bases and J by 16 bases, 11 bases remained unmatched. CDR3 length: 13 amino acids. Germline V lookup: CDR1 LNHDA, CDR2 SQIVND (reference sequence). CDR3 DNA: TGTGCCAGTAGTATGTCAGGGGGCCTAACCCCTTACTTC. Amino acid sequence: CASSMSGGLTPYF.

This clonotype was seen only a few times. The chain joins TRBV4-3 to TRBJ1-3; D uncertain. The CDR3 has 17 residues. V was clipped by 1 base and J by 0 bases, with 13 bases between them. CDR1 is LGHNA, CDR2 YSLEER, per germline. The CDR3 DNA reads as TGCGCCAGCAGCCAAGCGGTCGGGGAACCCTCTGGAAACACCATATATTTT. Translation gives CASSQAVGEPSGNTIYF.

The chain recombines TRBV13 with TRBJ2-7; 9 bases are a match to TRBD1. CDR3 size: 15 residues. CDR1 and CDR2 (germline): PRHDT, FYEKMQ (reference sequence). Trimming cost V 3 bases and J 4 bases; bases outside gene matches: 7. CDR3 protein: CASSLRTGVPYEQYF. The CDR3 coding sequence is TGTGCCAGCAGCTTGAGGACAGGGGTGCCATACGAGCAGTACTTC.

V gene TRBV5-1 combines with J gene TRBJ2-3; 15 nucleotides match TRBD2. The ends lost 4 bases at V and 4 bases at J; junction bases unmatched: 7. The length of the CDR3 is 17 residues. Germline CDR1 and CDR2: SGHRS and YFSETQ. The CDR3 is CASSRTSGRAPADTQYF. The CDR3 bases are TGCGCCAGCAGCCGGACTAGCGGGAGGGCCCCCGCAGATACGCAGTATTTT.

This clonotype was found many times. This chain uses TRBV4-1 with TRBJ2-7; TRBD2 matches 8 bases. Germline loops: CDR1 MGHRA, CDR2 YSYEKL. V trimming: 4 bases; J trimming: 2 bases; junction bases outside the gene matches: 7. The CDR3 runs 15 residues. The CDR3 sequence: CASSPYSGGAYEQYF. DNA for the CDR3: TGCGCCAGCAGCCCCTATTCGGGGGGGGCCTACGAGCAGTACTTC.

This clonotype was observed a few times. The chain carries TRBV7-2 and TRBJ1-4, with D hard to call. The CDR3 loop spans 12 amino acids. CDR1 is SGHTA, CDR2 FQGNSA, per germline. Trimming shortened V by 5 bases and J by 10 bases, and 11 bases separated the two germline ends. The CDR3 is CASSQDKVKLFF. The CDR3 nucleotides are TGTGCCAGCAGCCAAGACAAAGTAAAACTGTTTTTT.

The chain is built from TRBV24-1 and TRBJ2-3; 7 nucleotides match TRBD2. With 5 bases clipped from V and 3 bases from J, the junction kept 10 bases outside the gene matches. This CDR3 spans 16 amino acids. Germline loops: CDR1 KGHDR, CDR2 SFDVKD. The DNA for the CDR3 is TGTGCCACCAGTGGGGAGGCGGGAGCGTTAACAGATACGCAGTATTTT. Protein: CATSGEAGALTDTQYF.

The sample holds a few counts of this clonotype. The chain has TRBV20-1 and TRBJ2-3, with 10 bases matching TRBD2. V was pared by 6 bases and J by 4 bases, with 16 bases of the junction left unmatched. Germline values: CDR1 DFQATT, CDR2 SNEGSKA (reference sequence). The CDR3 covers 17 residues. The CDR3 reads CSASTVLAGEGPDTQYF. As DNA, the CDR3 is TGCAGTGCCTCAACCGTCCTAGCGGGAGAAGGCCCAGATACGCAGTATTTT.

This chain links TRBV12-1 with TRBJ2-1; the D call of TRBD2 is as the table states it, not checked on the DNA. TRBV12-1 is marked as a pseudogene. This CDR3 is 16 amino acids long. The CDR3 region is CASSPHGSGGVGEQFF. For the CDR3, the DNA is TGTGCCAGCAGCCCCCACGGTAGCGGGGGAGTGGGTGAGCAGTTCTTC.

This clonotype was recorded a few times. Mismatch with germline at one junction end may stem from a read error. The rearrangement links TRBV7-2 to TRBJ2-4; 10 bases line up with TRBD1. Germline assignment: CDR1 SGHTA and CDR2 FQGNSA. This CDR3 is 12 amino acids long. CDR3 bases: TGTGCCAGCAGCTTAGGGACAGGGGGGCTGGACTTC. Amino acid sequence: CASSLGTGGLDF.

This clonotype was seen a few times. The V gene is TRBV12-3 or TRBV12-4, the J gene TRBJ2-1; D remains unclear. Trimming removed 3 bases at V and 6 bases at J, with 15 bases between. This CDR3 spans 15 amino acids. CDR3 in amino acids: CASSFVSGWSNEQFF. The CDR3 DNA is TGTGCCAGCAGTTTTGTGTCAGGTTGGAGCAATGAGCAGTTCTTC.

Many counts were recorded for this clonotype. This chain joins TRBV6-1 and TRBJ1-2; D call uncertain. The germline V and J ends were trimmed by 2 bases and 4 bases, with 14 bases remaining between them. CDR1 and CDR2 from the germline V gene are MNHNS and SASEGT. The CDR3 contains 15 residues. The CDR3 here is CASSEPSSPPYGYTF. The CDR3 coding sequence is TGTGCCAGCAGTGAACCAAGCAGTCCGCCCTATGGCTACACCTTC.

J is TRBJ1-5 and V is TRBV2, with unresolved D. Germline lookup yields CDR1 SNHLY and CDR2 FYNNEI. This CDR3 spans 14 amino acids. Trimming removed 3 bases from V and 2 bases from J, with 8 bases in between. CDR3 DNA: TGTGCCAGCAGTGACAGGCGAGGCAATCAGCCCCAGCATTTT. This encodes CASSDRRGNQPQHF.

This clonotype was observed a handful of times. This chain connects TRBV21-1 to TRBJ1-1; the D call TRBD1 from the table was never checked on the DNA. TRBV21-1 is listed as a pseudogene. The CDR3 loop spans 16 amino acids. The CDR3 spells CASSKPGTGKCTEAFF. CDR3 nucleotides: TGTGCCAGCAGCAAACCTGGGACAGGGAAGTGCACTGAAGCTTTCTTT.

This clonotype was counted many times. This rearrangement joins TRBV6-7 to TRBJ1-6, with no clear D. TRBV6-7 is an ORF; its function is uncertain. The CDR3 has 14 amino acids. Trimming shortened V by 0 bases and J by 7 bases, and 7 bases separated the two germline ends. The CDR3 DNA reads as TGTGCCAGCAGTTACTCGAAGGCAAATTCACCCCTCCACTTT. It codes for CASSYSKANSPLHF.

The chain combines TRBV12-3 or TRBV12-4 with TRBJ2-7, with TRBD1 matching over 9 bases. Trimming took 6 bases from V and 2 from J; bases not matched to a gene: 8. There are 15 residues in the CDR3. This CDR3 reads CASSSGTGSAYEQYF. CDR3 in DNA: TGTGCCAGCAGCTCCGGGACAGGGAGTGCCTACGAGCAGTACTTC.

This clonotype was seen a handful of times. V usage is TRBV2 and J usage is TRBJ2-7; 10 nucleotides align to TRBD1. The CDR3 runs 13 residues. Germline CDR1 reads SNHLY; CDR2 reads FYNNEI. Unmatched junction bases numbered 8, after V lost 9 bases and J lost 6 bases. The CDR3 DNA follows: TGTGCCAGTAAGACAGGGGGCGGCGGCGAGCAGTACTTC. Translating gives CASKTGGGGEQYF.

This clonotype occurred a few times. This chain connects TRBV28 to TRBJ2-1; D unclear. The CDR3 extends over 16 amino acids. Trimming took 7 bases from V and 1 from J, leaving 17 bases between them. The germline V gene encodes CDR1 MDHEN and CDR2 SYDVKM. The CDR3 reads CASTHSTGQSYNEQFF. The CDR3 nucleotides are TGTGCCAGCACCCATTCGACCGGGCAATCCTACAATGAGCAGTTCTTC.

This clonotype was found a few times. V is TRBV15 and J is TRBJ2-1; 11 nucleotides align to TRBD2. Germline values: CDR1 LNHNV, CDR2 YYDKDF (reference sequence). V lost 0 bases to trimming and J lost 9 bases; unmatched junction nucleotides: 4. CDR3 length: 15 amino acids. The CDR3 spells CATSRDVAGGGEQFF. CDR3 coding DNA: TGTGCCACCAGCAGAGACGTAGCGGGAGGGGGTGAGCAGTTCTTC.

This rearrangement joins TRBV27 to TRBJ2-5; D not resolved. Germline assignment: CDR1 MNHEY and CDR2 SMNVEV (reference sequence). The CDR3 runs 13 residues. Trimming took off 3 bases at V and 3 bases at J, with 8 bases between the two ends. The CDR3 DNA is TGTGCCAGCAGTTTTCTCGGAGAAGAGACCCAGTACTTC. As protein: CASSFLGEETQYF.

The chain has TRBV6-1 and TRBJ1-1, with 9 bases that match TRBD1. After removal of 6 bases from V and 5 bases from J, the junction contained 13 bases not matched to a gene. The CDR3 runs 16 residues. CDR1 and CDR2 from the germline V gene are MNHNS and SASEGT. The CDR3: CASRDRWDRVGTEAFF. CDR3 bases: TGTGCCAGCAGGGATAGATGGGACAGGGTGGGAACTGAAGCTTTCTTT.

Written as DNA, the CDR3 is TGTGCCAGCAGCTTAGATATCGGGTTAGCCGGGGAGCTGTTTTTT. Its translation is CASSLDIGLAGELFF. The genes are TRBV11-2 and TRBJ2-2; D ambiguous. CDR3 length equals 15 residues. CDR1 is SGHAT, CDR2 FQNNGV, per germline. V was pared by 0 bases and J by 6 bases, with 11 bases between.

The V gene is TRBV20-1, the J gene TRBJ1-2; 7 positions match TRBD1. The CDR3 consists of 17 residues. V was pared by 3 bases and J by 4 bases, with 17 bases of the junction left unmatched. The germline V gene has CDR1 DFQATT and CDR2 SNEGSKA (reference sequence). The chain's CDR3 is CSARDLYQGGQLYGYTF. The CDR3 DNA reads TGCAGTGCTAGGGATCTGTATCAAGGGGGCCAGCTCTATGGCTACACCTTC.

This clonotype was counted a few times. The rearrangement links TRBV11-3 to TRBJ2-1, with D possibly TRBD2 on 5 matching bases. The CDR3 consists of 17 residues. Deletions cut 0 bases from V and 7 bases from J, with 19 bases between. Germline V gene data show CDR1 as SGHNT and CDR2 as YENEEA. This chain's CDR3 is CASSLDQGPGIGNEQFF. DNA of the CDR3: TGTGCCAGCAGCTTAGATCAAGGACCCGGGATTGGAAATGAGCAGTTCTTC.